This TCR beta chain was sequenced in a study of cytotoxic CD8 clonotypes in ibrutinib-treated CLL. Across the whole study: Outcomes included approximately 25 partial and 2 complete responses; after median roughly 69 months, roughly 14 stayed remitted and roughly twelve progressed. Following a median roughly 12 months of treatment, with a range of 6 to 36, response samples were taken.

The germline CDR1 and CDR2 sequences are SGHTA and FQGNSA. Germline trimming cut 2 bases from V and 2 bases from J; bases unmatched to any gene: 4. The CDR3 extends over 15 amino acids. Cryopreserved PBMCs were the source of roughly 2 micrograms of genomic DNA, which went to TCR beta libraries. The method was immunoSEQ multiplex PCR; TCRdb's version includes in-frame clones alone and lacks a portion of them. The sample lists approximately 160,000 clones, over 75% occurring once. The chain links TRBV7-2 to TRBJ2-7; 9 nucleotides agree with TRBD2. The sequence came from a human donor with chronic lymphocytic leukemia. The sample consisted of PBMCs, taken at disease progression, from a patient treated with ibrutinib. Here the CDR3 reads CASSLTAGGPYEQYF. As DNA, the CDR3 is TGTGCCAGCAGCTTAACGGCGGGAGGGCCCTACGAGCAGTACTTC.